Included here is one T cell receptor (beta chain) sequence, with context. Trimming cost V 6 bases and J 1 base; bases outside gene matches: 5. The CDR3 contains 14 residues. CDR1 is MNHEY and CDR2 is SMNVEV in the germline V gene (reference sequence). The entry originates in a study of blood T cell repertoires in COVID-19. At the level of the study: Nucleic acid was either cDNA or gDNA, and it came from T cells, B-cell-depleted T cells, or PBMCs.

As processed by the authors: By means of reference gene primer amplification, nucleated cell counts were estimated. Repertoires were generated with immunoSEQ multiplex PCR, while TCRdb's copy carries only in-frame clones and drops some. Clonal size and the V and J genes are those of that table, whereas D and trimming came from the DNA. The sample carries 52,000 or so clones, roughly 84% recorded once. This sequence joins TRBV27 and TRBJ1-1, with 7 bases aligning to TRBD1. The clonotype comes from a man over 45 with acute or convalescent COVID-19. Material for sequencing was peripheral blood. The DNA of the CDR3 is TGTGCCAGCAGCCCAAGACAGGGGAACACTGAAGCTTTCTTT. It translates to CASSPRQGNTEAFF.